Following are 19 T cell receptor beta chains from one sample sequenced in a study of a mutant IDH1 vaccine in newly diagnosed glioma. Time point given: baseline, week 1 (first vaccination visit). Treatment specified: pre-vaccination baseline after standard-of-care therapy. Generated by immunoSEQ multiplex PCR, the TCRdb table keeps only in-frame clones and is missing some. The sample records some 90,000 clones, approximately 80% being singletons. The sample consisted of PBMCs, taken from a glioma patient treated with radiotherapy, temozolomide or both. These receptors were obtained from a man aged 40-49 years with glioma. Some clones in this sample may be carry-over from other donors' samples.

The chain is built from TRBV5-5 and TRBJ2-7; D may match TRBD1 or TRBD2 (5 bases each). The length of the CDR3 is 12 residues. V was pared by 3 bases and J by 4 bases, with 8 bases between. From germline, CDR1 is SGHKS and CDR2 YYEKEE (reference sequence). The chain's CDR3 is CASSSGAYEQYF. In DNA, the CDR3 is TGTGCCAGCAGCTCCGGGGCGTACGAGCAGTACTTC. Full variable domain (remainder filled in from reference TRBV5-5 and TRBJ2-7): DAGVTQSPTHLIKTRGQQVTLRCSPISGHKSVSWYQQVLGQGPQFIFQYYEKEERGRGNFPDRFSARQFPNYSSELNVNALLLGDSALYLCASSSGAYEQYFGPGTRLTVT.

This clone was counted once. The V gene is TRBV4-1, the J gene TRBJ1-3, with D unclear. V lost 0 bases, J lost 0 bases, and 9 bases lay in between. Germline V gives CDR1 MGHRA, CDR2 YSYEKL. The CDR3 totals 16 residues. The CDR3 DNA sequence: TGCGCCAGCAGCCAAGATTCGCCCAACTCTGGAAACACCATATATTTT. It encodes CASSQDSPNSGNTIYF.

The rearrangement joins TRBV19 to TRBJ1-5; the D gene is possibly TRBD1 (6 bases). Looked up from germline, CDR1 is LNHDA and CDR2 is SQIVND (reference sequence). CDR3 size: 15 residues. Trimming left V 5 bases short and J 5 bases short, with 16 bases between. The CDR3: CASSPRQASHQPQHF. The CDR3 nucleotides are TGTGCCAGTAGTCCCCGACAGGCTTCCCATCAGCCCCAGCATTTT.

The chain recombines TRBV5-5 with TRBJ2-7, with 7 bases identical to TRBD1. This CDR3 is 16 amino acids long. The ends lost 6 bases at V and 0 bases at J; junction bases unmatched: 12. Germline loops: CDR1 SGHKS, CDR2 YYEKEE (reference sequence). DNA of the CDR3: TGTGCCAGCACCCGACAGGGCGAAATTTTCTCCTACGAGCAGTACTTC. As protein: CASTRQGEIFSYEQYF.

This clone was observed a handful of times. This chain's CDR3 is CASSPADRAHEQYF. The CDR3 DNA reads TGTGCCAGCAGTCCGGCGGACAGGGCCCACGAGCAGTACTTC. V and J are TRBV25-1 and TRBJ2-7; TRBD1 aligns across 8 bases. J gave up 5 bases and V 5 bases, and 8 bases lay outside the gene matches. CDR3 length equals 14 residues. Germline V gene sequence: CDR1 MGHDK, CDR2 SYGVNS.

In this sample, this clone turned up once. The gene calls are TRBV6-5 and TRBJ1-3; D ambiguous. Trimming cost V 2 bases and J 0 bases, with 8 bases left between them. Germline loops: CDR1 MNHEY, CDR2 SVGAGI. The CDR3 runs 15 residues. This CDR3 reads CASSYGTLSGNTIYF. The CDR3 DNA follows: TGTGCCAGCAGTTACGGTACCCTCTCTGGAAACACCATATATTTT.

The chain is built from TRBV9 and TRBJ2-5; 8 positions match TRBD2. This CDR3 contains 14 residues. V shed 3 bases and J 5 bases; nucleotides not matched to a gene: 6. The germline V gene has CDR1 SGDLS and CDR2 YYNGEE. The chain's CDR3 is CASSAAGGRETQYF. Here the CDR3 DNA reads TGTGCCAGCAGCGCGGCGGGGGGAAGGGAGACCCAGTACTTC.

This clone showed up just once. The genes are TRBV30 and TRBJ2-7; D gene ambiguous. CDR3 length: 12 residues. Per germline, CDR1 GTSNPN and CDR2 SVGIG (reference sequence). V was cut by 6 bases and J by 2 bases, with 11 bases left in between. The CDR3 DNA reads TGTGCCTGCCGGTGGGCGACCTACGAGCAGTACTTC. It codes for CACRWATYEQYF. Supplemented by reference TRBV30 and TRBJ2-7, the full variable domain reads SQTIHQWPATLVQPVGSPLSLECTVEGTSNPNLYWYRQAAGRGLQLLFYSVGIGQISSEVPQNLSASRPQDRQFILSSKKLLLSDSGFYLCACRWATYEQYFGPGTRLTVT.

J is TRBJ2-7 and V is TRBV7-6; perhaps TRBD1 as D (5 bases). Trimming shortened V by 1 base and J by 2 bases, and 9 bases separated the two germline ends. The CDR3 has 14 amino acids. The V gene's germline CDR1 is SGHVS and CDR2 FNYEAQ. The CDR3 sequence is CASSLDRGPYEQYF. Here the CDR3 DNA reads TGTGCCAGCAGCTTAGATAGGGGCCCCTACGAGCAGTACTTC.

This chain joins TRBV6-1 and TRBJ2-7; D is perhaps TRBD2 (5 bases). The V end was cut by 6 bases, the J end by 9 bases, with 18 bases between. Looked up from germline, CDR1 is MNHNS and CDR2 is SASEGT. There are 13 residues in the CDR3. The CDR3: CASRPSKGGRQYF. For the CDR3, the DNA is TGTGCCAGCAGGCCTAGCAAAGGTGGGAGGCAGTACTTC.

The rearrangement joins TRBV6-5 to TRBJ1-1; possible D gene TRBD1, 6 bases. Germline CDR1 is MNHEY and CDR2 is SVGAGI. Trimming left V 2 bases short and J 6 bases short, with 13 bases between. CDR3 size: 14 residues. CDR3 DNA: TGTGCCAGCAGTTACGGCAGGGGAGGTTCTGAAGCTTTCTTT. Its protein product is CASSYGRGGSEAFF.

The genes are TRBV30 and TRBJ2-5, with TRBD1 identical over 8 bases. Germline values: CDR1 GTSNPN, CDR2 SVGIG (reference sequence). Trimming at V came to 1 base and at J to 4 bases, leaving 8 bases not matched to a gene. This CDR3 spans 15 amino acids. CDR3 nucleotides: TGTGCCTGGAGTGCTGGACAGGGATCAGGAGAGACCCAGTACTTC. Translating gives CAWSAGQGSGETQYF.

CDR3 nucleotides: TGTGCCAGCAGCTTCCCCGACAGGGGGCGAAATGAAGCTTTCTTT. Translated: CASSFPDRGRNEAFF. This sequence joins TRBV7-9 and TRBJ1-1; 10 nucleotides match TRBD1. Germline V lookup: CDR1 SEHNR, CDR2 FQNEAQ (reference sequence). The CDR3 loop spans 15 amino acids. The V segment lost 3 bases and the J segment 7 bases; nucleotides outside the gene matches: 8.

V usage is TRBV9 and J usage is TRBJ2-3; no reliable D call. Germline loops: CDR1 SGDLS, CDR2 YYNGEE. The CDR3 loop spans 13 amino acids. Trimming cost V 4 bases and J 6 bases, with 12 bases left between them. Here the CDR3 DNA reads TGTGCCAGCAGCCCCTGGCCCGGGGATACGCAGTATTTT. Amino acid sequence: CASSPWPGDTQYF.

The J gene is TRBJ1-4, the V gene TRBV12-5, with D perhaps TRBD1 (5 bases). The CDR3 is made up of 18 amino acids. Trimming left V 0 bases short and J 3 bases short, with 17 bases between. The germline gives CDR1 LGHNT, CDR2 FRNRAP. CDR3 DNA sequence: TGTGCTAGTGGTTTGGTCCGTTTAGGGGCAGCCTCTAATGAAAAACTGTTTTTT. Translation gives CASGLVRLGAASNEKLFF.

This chain uses TRBV5-1 with TRBJ1-6; D unclear. CDR1 is SGHRS and CDR2 is YFSETQ in the germline V gene. V gave up 0 bases and J gave up 1 base, with 2 bases separating them. The CDR3 extends over 14 amino acids. In DNA form, the CDR3 reads TGCGCCAGCAGCTTGGGTTCCTATAATTCACCCCTCCACTTT. Its translation: CASSLGSYNSPLHF. Complete variable domain (other parts from reference TRBV5-1 and TRBJ1-6): KAGVTQTPRYLIKTRGQQVTLSCSPISGHRSVSWYQQTPGQGLQFLFEYFSETQRNKGNFPGRFSGRQFSNSRSEMNVSTLELGDSALYLCASSLGSYNSPLHFGNGTRLTVT.

The gene calls are TRBV2 and TRBJ1-6, with D unresolved. CDR3 length: 15 amino acids. Germline V gene data show CDR1 as SNHLY and CDR2 as FYNNEI. V was pared by 3 bases and J by 5 bases, with 11 bases between. CDR3 nucleotides: TGTGCCAGCAGTGACGAGCCCCGCGATAATTCACCCCTCCACTTT. Its protein is CASSDEPRDNSPLHF.

The J gene is TRBJ2-1, the V gene TRBV7-9, with 9 nucleotides matching TRBD1. The germline V gene has CDR1 SEHNR and CDR2 FQNEAQ (reference sequence). V lost 6 bases and J lost 9; bases outside the gene matches: 12. CDR3 length: 15 residues. The CDR3: CASRRRDREYGEQFF. The CDR3, as DNA: TGTGCCAGCAGACGCCGGGACAGGGAATATGGTGAGCAGTTCTTC. Together with reference TRBV7-9 and TRBJ2-1, the CDR3 gives the full variable domain: DTGVSQNPRHKITKRGQNVTFRCDPISEHNRLYWYRQTLGQGPEFLTYFQNEAQLEKSRLLSDRFSAERPKGSFSTLEIQRTEQGDSAMYLCASRRRDREYGEQFFGPGTRLTVL.

The chain links TRBV10-1 to TRBJ2-5; 7 nucleotides line up with TRBD2. This CDR3 has 15 residues. After removal of 0 bases from V and 10 bases from J, the junction contained 11 bases not matched to a gene. Germline V gene sequence: CDR1 WNHNN, CDR2 SYGVQD (reference sequence). The DNA of the CDR3 is TGCGCCAGCAGTGAGTCTAGCGGGTCAAAACGAGGCCAGTACTTC. Its protein product is CASSESSGSKRGQYF.